This paragraph reports one T cell receptor beta chain. Libraries were prepared by immunoSEQ multiplex PCR; TCRdb keeps only in-frame clonotypes and omits some of them. The sample yields approximately 2.1 million clones, approximately 95% seen once. This sample is drawn from a study of shared clonotypes between healthy human individuals. Between the trimmed V and J ends, which lost 6 bases and 4 bases, there was a span of 7 bases. The CDR3 loop spans 12 amino acids. Germline-derived CDR1 and CDR2 are SNHLY and FYNNEI. The source of this sequence is a man aged 18 to 29 in good health. Some clones in this sample may be carry-over from other donors' samples. This chain links TRBV2 with TRBJ1-3; D gene unclear. The sequenced sample was naive CD4+ T cells from PBMCs. Documented subset: CD45RA+ positively selected. The DNA of the CDR3 is TGTGCCAGCAGCACCCTCGGAAACACCATATATTTT. Encoded protein: CASSTLGNTIYF.